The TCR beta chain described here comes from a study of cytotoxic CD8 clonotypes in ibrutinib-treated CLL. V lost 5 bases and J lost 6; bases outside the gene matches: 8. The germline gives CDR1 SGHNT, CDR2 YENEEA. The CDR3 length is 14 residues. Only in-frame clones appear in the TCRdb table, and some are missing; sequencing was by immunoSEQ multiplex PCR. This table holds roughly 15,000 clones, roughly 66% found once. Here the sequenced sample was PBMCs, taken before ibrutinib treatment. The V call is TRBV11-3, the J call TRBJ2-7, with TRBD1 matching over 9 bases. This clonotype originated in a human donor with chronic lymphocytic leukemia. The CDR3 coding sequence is TGTGCCAGCAGCGTGGGACAGGGCTTCGCCGAGCAGTACTTC. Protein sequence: CASSVGQGFAEQYF.